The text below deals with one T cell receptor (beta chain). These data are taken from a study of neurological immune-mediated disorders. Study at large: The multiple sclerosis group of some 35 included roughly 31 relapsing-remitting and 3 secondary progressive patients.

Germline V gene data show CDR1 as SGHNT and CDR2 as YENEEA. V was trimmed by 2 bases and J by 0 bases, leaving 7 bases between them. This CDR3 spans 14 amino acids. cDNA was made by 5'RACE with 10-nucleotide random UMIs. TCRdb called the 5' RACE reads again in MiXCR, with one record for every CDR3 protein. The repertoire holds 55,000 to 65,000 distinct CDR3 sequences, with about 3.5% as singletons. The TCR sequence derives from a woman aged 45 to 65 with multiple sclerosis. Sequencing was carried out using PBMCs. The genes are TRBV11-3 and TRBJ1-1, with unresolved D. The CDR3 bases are TGTGCCAGCAGCTTAAGTTCGATGAACACTGAAGCTTTCTTT. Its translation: CASSLSSMNTEAFF.